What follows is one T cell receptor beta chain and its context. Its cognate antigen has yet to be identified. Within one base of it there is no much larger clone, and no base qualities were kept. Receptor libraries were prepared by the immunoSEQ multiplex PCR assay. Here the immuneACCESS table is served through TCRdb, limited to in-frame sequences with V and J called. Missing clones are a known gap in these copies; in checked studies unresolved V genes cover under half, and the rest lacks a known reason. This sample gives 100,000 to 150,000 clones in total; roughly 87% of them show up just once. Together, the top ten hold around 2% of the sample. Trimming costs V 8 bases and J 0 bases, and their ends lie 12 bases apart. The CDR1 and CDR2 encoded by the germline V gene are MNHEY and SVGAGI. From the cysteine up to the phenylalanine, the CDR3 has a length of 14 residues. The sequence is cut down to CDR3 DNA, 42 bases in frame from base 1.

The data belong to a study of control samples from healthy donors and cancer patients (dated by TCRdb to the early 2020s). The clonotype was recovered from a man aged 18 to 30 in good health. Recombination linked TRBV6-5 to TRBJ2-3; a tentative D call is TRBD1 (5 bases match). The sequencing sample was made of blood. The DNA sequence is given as TGTGCCAGCTCCAGGGTGGAAAGCACAGATACGCAGTATTTT. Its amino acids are CASSRVESTDTQYF.